This T cell receptor (beta chain) was found in a study of T-cell memory formation after mild COVID-19. The authors produced TCR alpha and TCR beta cDNA libraries with sample barcodes and UMIs by 5'RACE using constant-segment primers. TCRdb reprocessed the 5' RACE reads via MiXCR and lists one record per CDR3 protein. This sample has more than 85,000 distinct CDR3 sequences, with around 10% found just once. The clonotype was recovered from a man between 18 and 35 years old who had mild COVID-19 (a few samples of this study predate the infection). Cell type and time point are not known. The sequenced material came from PBMCs or a T cell subset sorted from them (not recorded which).

The CDR3: CASSSQDRDYSNQPQHF. Here the CDR3 DNA reads TGTGCCAGCAGCTCCCAGGACCGCGATTATAGCAATCAGCCCCAGCATTTT. The chain has TRBV9 and TRBJ1-5; D is unresolved. CDR1 is SGDLS, CDR2 YYNGEE, per germline. This CDR3 contains 17 residues. V was pared by 4 bases and J by 0 bases, with 17 bases between.